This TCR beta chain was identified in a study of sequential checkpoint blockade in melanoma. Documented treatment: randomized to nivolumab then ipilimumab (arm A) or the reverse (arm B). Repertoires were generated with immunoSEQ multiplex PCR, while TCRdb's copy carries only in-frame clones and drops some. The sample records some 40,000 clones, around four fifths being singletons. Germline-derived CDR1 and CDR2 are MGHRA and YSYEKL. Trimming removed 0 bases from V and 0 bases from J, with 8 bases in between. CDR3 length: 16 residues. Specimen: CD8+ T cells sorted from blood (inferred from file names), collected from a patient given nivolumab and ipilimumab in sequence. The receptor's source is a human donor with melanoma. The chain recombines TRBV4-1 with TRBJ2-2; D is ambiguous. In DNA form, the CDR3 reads TGCGCCAGCAGCCAAGAGAGTTCAACGAACACCGGGGAGCTGTTTTTT. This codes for CASSQESSTNTGELFF.